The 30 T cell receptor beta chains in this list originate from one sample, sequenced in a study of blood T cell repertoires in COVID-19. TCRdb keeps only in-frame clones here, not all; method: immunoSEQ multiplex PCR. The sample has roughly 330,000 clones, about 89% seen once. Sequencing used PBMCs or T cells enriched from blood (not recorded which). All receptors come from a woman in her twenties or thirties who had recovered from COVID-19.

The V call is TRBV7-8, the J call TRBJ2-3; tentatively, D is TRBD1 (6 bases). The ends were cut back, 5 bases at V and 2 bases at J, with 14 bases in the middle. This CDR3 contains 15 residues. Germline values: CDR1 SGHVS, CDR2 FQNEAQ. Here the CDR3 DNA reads TGTGCCAGCAGCGACGACAGGTTCTACACAGATACGCAGTATTTT. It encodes CASSDDRFYTDTQYF.

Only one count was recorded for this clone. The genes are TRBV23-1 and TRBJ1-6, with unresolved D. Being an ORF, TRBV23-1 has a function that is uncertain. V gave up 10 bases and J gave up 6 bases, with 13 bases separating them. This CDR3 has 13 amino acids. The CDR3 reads CATSGSPNSPLHF. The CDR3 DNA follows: TGCGCCACCTCGGGGAGCCCTAATTCACCCCTCCACTTT.

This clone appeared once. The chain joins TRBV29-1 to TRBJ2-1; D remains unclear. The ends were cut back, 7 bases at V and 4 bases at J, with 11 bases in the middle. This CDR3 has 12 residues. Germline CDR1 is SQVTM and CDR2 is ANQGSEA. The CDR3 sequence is CSALGRYNEQFF. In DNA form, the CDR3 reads TGCAGCGCGCTTGGGCGTTACAATGAGCAGTTCTTC.

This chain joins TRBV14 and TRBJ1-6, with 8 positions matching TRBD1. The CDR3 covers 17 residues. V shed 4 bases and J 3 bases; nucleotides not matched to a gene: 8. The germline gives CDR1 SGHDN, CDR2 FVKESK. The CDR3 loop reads CASSPSDREIYNSPLHF. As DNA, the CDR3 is TGTGCCAGCAGCCCATCGGACAGGGAGATCTATAATTCACCCCTCCACTTT.

DNA for the CDR3: TGTGCCAGTAGTTTCCGACAGGGGCAAGGTGAAGCTTTCTTT. Its translation is CASSFRQGQGEAFF. This chain uses TRBV19 with TRBJ1-1; 8 nucleotides line up with TRBD1. The length of the CDR3 is 14 residues. Trimming cost V 5 bases and J 7 bases; bases outside gene matches: 9. The germline gives CDR1 LNHDA, CDR2 SQIVND (reference sequence).

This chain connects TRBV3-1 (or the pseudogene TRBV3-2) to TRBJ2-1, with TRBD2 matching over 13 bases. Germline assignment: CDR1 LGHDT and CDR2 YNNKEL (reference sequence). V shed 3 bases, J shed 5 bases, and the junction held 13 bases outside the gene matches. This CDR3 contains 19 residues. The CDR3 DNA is TGTGCCAGCAGCCAGCCTCGGACTAGCGGGGGTCCCGGGGACAATGAGCAGTTCTTC. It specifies CASSQPRTSGGPGDNEQFF.

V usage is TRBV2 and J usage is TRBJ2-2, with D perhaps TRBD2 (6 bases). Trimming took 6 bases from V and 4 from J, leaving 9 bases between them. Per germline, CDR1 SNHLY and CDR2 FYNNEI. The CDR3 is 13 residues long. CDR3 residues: CASRRGSTGELFF. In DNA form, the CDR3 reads TGTGCCAGCAGGCGGGGAAGCACCGGGGAGCTGTTTTTT.

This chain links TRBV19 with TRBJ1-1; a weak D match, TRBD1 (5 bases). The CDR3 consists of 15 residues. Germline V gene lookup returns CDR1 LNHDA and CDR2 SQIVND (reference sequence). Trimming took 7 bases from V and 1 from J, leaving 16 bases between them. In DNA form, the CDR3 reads TGTGCCAGTATGGGCGGCGCGGGGGAGAACACTGAAGCTTTCTTT. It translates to CASMGGAGENTEAFF. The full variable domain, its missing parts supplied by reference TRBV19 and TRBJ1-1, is DGGITQSPKYLFRKEGQNVTLSCEQNLNHDAMYWYRQDPGQGLRLIYYSQIVNDFQKGDIAEGYSVSREKKESFPLTVTSAQKNPTAFYLCASMGGAGENTEAFFGQGTRLTVV.

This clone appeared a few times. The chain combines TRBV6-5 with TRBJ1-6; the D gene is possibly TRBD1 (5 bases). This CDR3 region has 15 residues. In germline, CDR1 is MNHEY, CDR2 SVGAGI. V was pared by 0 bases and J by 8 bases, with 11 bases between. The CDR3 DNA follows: TGTGCCAGCAGTTACTCGTGGGGGGGTGATTCACCCCTCCACTTT. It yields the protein CASSYSWGGDSPLHF.

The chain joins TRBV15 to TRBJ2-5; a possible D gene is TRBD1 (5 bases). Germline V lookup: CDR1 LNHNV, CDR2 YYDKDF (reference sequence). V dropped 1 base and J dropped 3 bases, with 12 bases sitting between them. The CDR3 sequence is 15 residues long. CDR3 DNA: TGTGCCACCAGCAGAGTCGTAGTAGGGGAAGAGACCCAGTACTTC. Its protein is CATSRVVVGEETQYF.

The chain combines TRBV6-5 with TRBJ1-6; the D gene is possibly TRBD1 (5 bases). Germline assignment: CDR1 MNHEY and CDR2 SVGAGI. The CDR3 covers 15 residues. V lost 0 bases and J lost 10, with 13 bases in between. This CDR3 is CASSYSGQGRSPLHF. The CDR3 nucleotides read TGTGCCAGCAGTTACTCGGGTCAGGGTCGGTCACCCCTCCACTTT.

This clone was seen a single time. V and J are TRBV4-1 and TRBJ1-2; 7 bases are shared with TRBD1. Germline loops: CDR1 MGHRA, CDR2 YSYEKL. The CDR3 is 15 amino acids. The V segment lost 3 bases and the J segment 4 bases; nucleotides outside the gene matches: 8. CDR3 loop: CASSHRDSASYGYTF. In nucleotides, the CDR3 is TGCGCCAGCAGCCATCGGGACAGTGCTTCCTATGGCTACACCTTC.

The CDR3 nucleotides read TGTGCCAGCAGGGGGCGGATGGAGCTGTTTTTT. Translated, it gives CASRGRMELFF. The chain couples TRBV2 to TRBJ2-2; D may be TRBD1 (5 bases). Germline V lookup: CDR1 SNHLY, CDR2 FYNNEI. Trimming cost V 6 bases and J 10 bases, with 9 bases left between them. This CDR3 region has 11 residues.

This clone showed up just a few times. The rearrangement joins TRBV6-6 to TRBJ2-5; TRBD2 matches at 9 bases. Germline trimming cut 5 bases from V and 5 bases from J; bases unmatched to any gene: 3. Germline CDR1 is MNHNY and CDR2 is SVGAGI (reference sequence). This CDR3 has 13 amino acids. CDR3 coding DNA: TGTGCCAGCAGTCCGAGCGGGGGGGAGACCCAGTACTTC. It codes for CASSPSGGETQYF.

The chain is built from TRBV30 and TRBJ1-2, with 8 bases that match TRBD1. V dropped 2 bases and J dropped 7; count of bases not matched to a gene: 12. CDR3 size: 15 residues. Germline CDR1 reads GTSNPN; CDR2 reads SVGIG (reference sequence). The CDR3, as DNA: TGTGCCTGGAGTCCCACAGGGGGGGATGCTGCTGGCTACACCTTC. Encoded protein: CAWSPTGGDAAGYTF.

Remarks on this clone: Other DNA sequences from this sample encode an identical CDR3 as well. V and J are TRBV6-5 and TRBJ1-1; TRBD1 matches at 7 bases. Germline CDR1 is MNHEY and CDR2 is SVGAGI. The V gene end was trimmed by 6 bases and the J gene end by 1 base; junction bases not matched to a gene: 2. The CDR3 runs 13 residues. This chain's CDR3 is CASRGQPNTEAFF. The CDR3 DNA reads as TGTGCCAGCAGGGGACAGCCGAACACTGAAGCTTTCTTT.

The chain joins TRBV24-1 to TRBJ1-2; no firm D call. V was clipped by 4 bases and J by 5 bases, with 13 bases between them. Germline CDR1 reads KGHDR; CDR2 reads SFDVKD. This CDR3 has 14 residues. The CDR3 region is CATSDRWADYGYTF. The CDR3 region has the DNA TGTGCCACCAGTGACCGCTGGGCAGATTATGGCTACACCTTC.

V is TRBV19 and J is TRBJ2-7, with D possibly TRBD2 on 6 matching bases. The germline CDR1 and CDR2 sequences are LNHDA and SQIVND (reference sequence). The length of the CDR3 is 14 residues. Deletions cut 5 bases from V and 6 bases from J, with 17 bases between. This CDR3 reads CASSARLVEGEQYF. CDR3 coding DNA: TGTGCCAGTAGTGCGAGACTAGTGGAAGGCGAGCAGTACTTC.

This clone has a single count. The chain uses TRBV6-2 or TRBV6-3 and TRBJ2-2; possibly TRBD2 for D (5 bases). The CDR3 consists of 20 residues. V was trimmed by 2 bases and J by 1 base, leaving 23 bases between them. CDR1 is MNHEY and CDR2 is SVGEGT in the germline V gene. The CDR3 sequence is CASSYGPLGGPRKNTGELFF. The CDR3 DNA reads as TGTGCCAGCAGTTACGGCCCTCTAGGCGGGCCCAGAAAGAACACCGGGGAGCTGTTTTTT.

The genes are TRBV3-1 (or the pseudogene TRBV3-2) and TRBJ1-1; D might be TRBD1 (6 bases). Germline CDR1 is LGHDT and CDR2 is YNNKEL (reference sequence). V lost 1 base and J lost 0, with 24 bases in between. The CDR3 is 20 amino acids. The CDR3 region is CASSQAYLGLIQGMNTEAFF. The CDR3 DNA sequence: TGTGCCAGCAGCCAAGCATACCTCGGACTGATTCAGGGGATGAACACTGAAGCTTTCTTT.

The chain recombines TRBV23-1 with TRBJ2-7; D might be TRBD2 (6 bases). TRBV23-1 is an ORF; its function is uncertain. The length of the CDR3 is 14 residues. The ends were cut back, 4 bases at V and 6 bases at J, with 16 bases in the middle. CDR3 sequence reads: CASSPRTISPEQYF. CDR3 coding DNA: TGCGCCAGCAGTCCCCGGACTATATCTCCCGAGCAGTACTTC.

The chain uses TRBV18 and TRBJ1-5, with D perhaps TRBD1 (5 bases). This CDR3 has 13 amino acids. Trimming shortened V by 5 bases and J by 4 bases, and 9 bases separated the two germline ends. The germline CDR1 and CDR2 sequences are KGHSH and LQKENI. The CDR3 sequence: CASSFDSNQPQHF. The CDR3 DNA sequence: TGTGCCAGCTCATTCGACAGTAATCAGCCCCAGCATTTT.

The CDR3 DNA reads TGCGCCAGCAGAGACATCGGTTTGTATGGCTACACCTTC. It encodes CASRDIGLYGYTF. The rearrangement uses TRBV5-1 and TRBJ1-2; the D is unclear. The CDR3 runs to 13 residues. Germline CDR1 is SGHRS and CDR2 is YFSETQ. V shed 5 bases and J shed 5 bases, with 13 bases lying between them.

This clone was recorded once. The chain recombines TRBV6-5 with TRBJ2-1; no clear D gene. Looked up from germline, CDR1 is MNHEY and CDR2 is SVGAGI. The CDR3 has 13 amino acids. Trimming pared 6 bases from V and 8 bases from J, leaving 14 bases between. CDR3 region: CASRDPEAHEQFF. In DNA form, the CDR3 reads TGTGCCAGCAGAGACCCCGAGGCCCATGAGCAGTTCTTC.

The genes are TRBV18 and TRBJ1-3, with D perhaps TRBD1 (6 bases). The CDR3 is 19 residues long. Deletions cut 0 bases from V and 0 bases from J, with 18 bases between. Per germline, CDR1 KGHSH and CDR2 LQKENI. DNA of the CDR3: TGTGCCAGCTCACCACCCGGACAGATAAAGTCAAGCTCTGGAAACACCATATATTTT. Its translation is CASSPPGQIKSSSGNTIYF.

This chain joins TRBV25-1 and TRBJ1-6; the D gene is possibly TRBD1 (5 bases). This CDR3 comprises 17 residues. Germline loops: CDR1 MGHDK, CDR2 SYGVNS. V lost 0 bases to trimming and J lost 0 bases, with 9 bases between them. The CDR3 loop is CASSEYGGSSYNSPLHF. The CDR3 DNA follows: TGTGCCAGCAGTGAATATGGGGGGAGCTCCTATAATTCACCCCTCCACTTT.

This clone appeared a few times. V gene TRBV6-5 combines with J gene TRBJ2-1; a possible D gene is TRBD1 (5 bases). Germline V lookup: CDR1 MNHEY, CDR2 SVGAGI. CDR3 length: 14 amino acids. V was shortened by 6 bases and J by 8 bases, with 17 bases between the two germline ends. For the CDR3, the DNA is TGTGCCAGCAGGGACATGGGGTCTACCGATGAGCAGTTCTTC. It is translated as CASRDMGSTDEQFF.

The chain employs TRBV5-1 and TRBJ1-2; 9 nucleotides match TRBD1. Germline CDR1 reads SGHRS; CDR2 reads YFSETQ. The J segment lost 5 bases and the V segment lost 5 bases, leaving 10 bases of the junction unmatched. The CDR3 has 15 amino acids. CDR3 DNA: TGCGCCAGCAGAGCCGGGACAGGGCCAGGGTATGGCTACACCTTC. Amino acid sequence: CASRAGTGPGYGYTF. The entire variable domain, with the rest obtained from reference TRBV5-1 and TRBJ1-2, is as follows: KAGVTQTPRYLIKTRGQQVTLSCSPISGHRSVSWYQQTPGQGLQFLFEYFSETQRNKGNFPGRFSGRQFSNSRSEMNVSTLELGDSALYLCASRAGTGPGYGYTFGSGTRLTVV.

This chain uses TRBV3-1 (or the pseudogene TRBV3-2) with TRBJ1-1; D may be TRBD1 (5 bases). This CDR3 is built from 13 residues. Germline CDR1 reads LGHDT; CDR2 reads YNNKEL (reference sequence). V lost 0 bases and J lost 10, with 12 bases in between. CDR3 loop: CASSQDSGVGAFF. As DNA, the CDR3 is TGTGCCAGCAGCCAAGATTCGGGGGTAGGAGCTTTCTTT.

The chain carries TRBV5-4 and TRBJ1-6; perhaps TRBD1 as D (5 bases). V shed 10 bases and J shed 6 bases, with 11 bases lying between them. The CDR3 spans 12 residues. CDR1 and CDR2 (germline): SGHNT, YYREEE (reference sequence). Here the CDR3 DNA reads TGTGCCGCAGGGCCATCTAATTCACCCCTCCACTTT. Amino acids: CAAGPSNSPLHF.